This T cell receptor (beta chain) appears in the sequencing data of a study of T-cell memory formation after mild COVID-19. Study as a whole: For the most part, TCR clusters were specific to one donor. Study-level results: Largely, contracting CD4+ clones fell within CM and EM, and contracting CD8+ clones within EMRA. Pre-infection memory harbored some responding clones, suggesting cross-reactive memory joined.

About this clonotype: Its antigen is still unknown.

TCR alpha and TCR beta cDNA libraries carrying sample barcodes and UMIs came from 5'RACE with constant-segment primers. One entry per CDR3 protein, called by TCRdb with MiXCR from the 5' RACE reads. Seen here are under 700,000 distinct CDR3 sequences, around 21% observed once, and the top ten hold around an eighth. Input material: PBMCs or a T cell subset sorted from them (not recorded which). This receptor was identified in an adult woman who had mild COVID-19 (a few samples of this study predate the infection). Cell type and time point are not known.

The CDR3 DNA reads as TGTGCCTGGAGTTTCTCTCGGACAGGGTGGTACGAGCAGTACTTC. Its protein is CAWSFSRTGWYEQYF. V gene TRBV30 combines with J gene TRBJ2-7; 8 bases map to TRBD1. The CDR3 sequence is 15 residues long. J gave up 4 bases and V 2 bases, and 10 bases lay outside the gene matches. Germline V gene sequence: CDR1 GTSNPN, CDR2 SVGIG (reference sequence).